This entry lists 10 T cell receptor beta chains sequenced from one sample in a study of blood T cell repertoires in COVID-19. Libraries were prepared by immunoSEQ multiplex PCR; TCRdb keeps only in-frame clonotypes and omits some of them. The sample has some 40,000 clones, around 87% seen once; the top ten hold 20% to 25%. Input material: peripheral blood. The source of these receptors is a man between 60 and 75 years old with acute or convalescent COVID-19.

CDR3 in DNA: TGTGCCAGCAGCTTGGAGTGGGCTGGCAGAAACTATGGCTACACCTTC. This sequence encodes CASSLEWAGRNYGYTF. The chain couples TRBV5-6 to TRBJ1-2; no clear D. Trimming took off 0 bases at V and 2 bases at J, with 14 bases between the two ends. Germline V gene lookup returns CDR1 SGHDT and CDR2 YYEEEE. The CDR3 extends over 16 amino acids.

This sequence joins TRBV6-5 and TRBJ1-1; no firm D call. Trimming took off 2 bases at V and 6 bases at J, with 13 bases between the two ends. CDR3 length: 14 amino acids. The germline gives CDR1 MNHEY, CDR2 SVGAGI. The CDR3 DNA follows: TGTGCCAGCAGTTACGTCGGAGACGCCCCTGAAGCTTTCTTT. Protein sequence: CASSYVGDAPEAFF.

The V gene is TRBV7-2, the J gene TRBJ1-1, with 7 nucleotides matching TRBD1. The germline gives CDR1 SGHTA, CDR2 FQGNSA. This CDR3 has 15 amino acids. V gave up 5 bases and J gave up 5 bases; unmatched junction bases: 11. Here the CDR3 reads CASSNRQGVGTEAFF. The CDR3 nucleotides read TGTGCCAGCAGCAACCGACAGGGAGTCGGGACTGAAGCTTTCTTT.

The chain carries TRBV25-1 and TRBJ2-1; 7 bases are shared with TRBD1. From germline, CDR1 is MGHDK and CDR2 SYGVNS. There are 15 residues in the CDR3. V lost 4 bases, J lost 6 bases, and 9 bases stayed unmatched. The CDR3 spells CASSASGAGGNEQFF. CDR3 DNA: TGTGCCAGCAGTGCCTCCGGGGCAGGGGGCAATGAGCAGTTCTTC.

In this sample, this clone turned up a few times. The chain links TRBV10-3 to TRBJ1-1; possible D gene TRBD1, 5 bases. Deletions cut 3 bases from V and 7 bases from J, with 15 bases between. Per the germline V gene, CDR1 is ENHRY and CDR2 is SYGVKD. CDR3 length equals 14 residues. CDR3 nucleotides: TGTGCCATCAGTGAAGGGGAAGCGGGGGATGAAGCTTTCTTT. This sequence encodes CAISEGEAGDEAFF.

The genes are TRBV11-2 and TRBJ2-7; TRBD2 aligns across 12 bases. The germline CDR1 and CDR2 sequences are SGHAT and FQNNGV. The ends lost 5 bases at V and 5 bases at J; junction bases unmatched: 16. The CDR3 is 18 residues long. The CDR3 region is CASSLTRSLAGGPDEQYV. CDR3 in DNA: TGTGCCAGCAGCCTAACCCGATCGCTAGCGGGAGGGCCGGACGAGCAGTACGTC.

This clone was seen a single time. The chain couples TRBV7-9 to TRBJ2-1, with TRBD2 identical over 9 bases. Germline V gene data show CDR1 as SEHNR and CDR2 as FQNEAQ (reference sequence). The CDR3 is made up of 14 amino acids. The V segment lost 9 bases and the J segment 8 bases; nucleotides outside the gene matches: 11. The CDR3 protein is CASRFGGRGDEQFF. The CDR3 nucleotides are TGTGCCAGTAGATTCGGCGGGAGGGGAGATGAGCAGTTCTTC.

The V and J genes are TRBV19 and TRBJ2-1, with a weak D call TRBD2 (6 bases). The V end was cut by 1 base, the J end by 8 bases, with 15 bases between. This CDR3 is built from 15 residues. Germline lookup yields CDR1 LNHDA and CDR2 SQIVND (reference sequence). The CDR3 reads CASSIGLGLGYEQFF. The CDR3 coding sequence is TGTGCCAGTAGTATAGGACTAGGGCTGGGTTATGAGCAGTTCTTC.

V gene TRBV19 combines with J gene TRBJ1-5; D is possibly TRBD1 (6 bases). CDR1 and CDR2 (germline): LNHDA, SQIVND (reference sequence). V was trimmed by 5 bases and J by 3 bases, leaving 14 bases between them. The CDR3 is made up of 15 amino acids. CDR3 nucleotide sequence: TGTGCCAGTAGTCCCACAGGGAAGGCCAATCAGCCCCAGCATTTT. It translates to CASSPTGKANQPQHF.

This clone was seen once. V gene TRBV12-3 or TRBV12-4 combines with J gene TRBJ2-5; no firm D call. The CDR3 is made up of 11 amino acids. V was pared by 3 bases and J by 5 bases, with 4 bases between. The CDR3, as DNA: TGTGCCAGCAGTTTCCGGGAGACCCAGTACTTC. It is translated as CASSFRETQYF.